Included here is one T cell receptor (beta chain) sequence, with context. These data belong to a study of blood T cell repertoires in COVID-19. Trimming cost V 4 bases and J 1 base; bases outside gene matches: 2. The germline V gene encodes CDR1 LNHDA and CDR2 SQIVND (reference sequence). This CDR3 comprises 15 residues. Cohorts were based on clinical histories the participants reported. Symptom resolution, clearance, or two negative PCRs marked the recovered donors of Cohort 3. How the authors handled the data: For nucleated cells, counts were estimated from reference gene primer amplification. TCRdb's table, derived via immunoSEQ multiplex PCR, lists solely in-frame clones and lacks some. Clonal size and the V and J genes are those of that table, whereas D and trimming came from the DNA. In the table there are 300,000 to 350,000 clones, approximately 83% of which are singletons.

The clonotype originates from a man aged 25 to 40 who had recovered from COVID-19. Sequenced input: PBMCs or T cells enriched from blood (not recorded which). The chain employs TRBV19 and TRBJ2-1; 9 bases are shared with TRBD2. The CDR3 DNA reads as TGTGCCAGTAGTAGCGGGGGGGGATCCTACAATGAGCAGTTCTTC. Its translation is CASSSGGGSYNEQFF.